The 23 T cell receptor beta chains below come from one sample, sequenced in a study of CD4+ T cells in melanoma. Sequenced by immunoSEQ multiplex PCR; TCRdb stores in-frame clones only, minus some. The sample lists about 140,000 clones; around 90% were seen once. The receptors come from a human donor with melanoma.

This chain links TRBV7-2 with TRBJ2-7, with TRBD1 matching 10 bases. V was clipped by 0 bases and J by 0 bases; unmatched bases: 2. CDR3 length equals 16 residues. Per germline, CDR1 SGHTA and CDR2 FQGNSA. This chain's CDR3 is CASSLAWDRGSYEQYF. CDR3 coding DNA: TGTGCCAGCAGCTTAGCGTGGGACAGGGGCTCCTACGAGCAGTACTTC.

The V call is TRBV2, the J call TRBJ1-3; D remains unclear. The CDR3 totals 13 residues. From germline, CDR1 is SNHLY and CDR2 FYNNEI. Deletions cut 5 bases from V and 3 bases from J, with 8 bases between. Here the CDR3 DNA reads TGTGCCAGCAGTACAAATAATGGAAACACCATATATTTT. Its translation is CASSTNNGNTIYF.

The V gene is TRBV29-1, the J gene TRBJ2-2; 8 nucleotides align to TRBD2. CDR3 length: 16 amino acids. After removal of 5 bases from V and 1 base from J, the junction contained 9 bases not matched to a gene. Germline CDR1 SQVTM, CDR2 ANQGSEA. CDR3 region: CSVPPPGGLNTGELFF. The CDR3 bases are TGCAGCGTTCCCCCCCCGGGGGGGCTGAACACCGGGGAGCTGTTTTTT.

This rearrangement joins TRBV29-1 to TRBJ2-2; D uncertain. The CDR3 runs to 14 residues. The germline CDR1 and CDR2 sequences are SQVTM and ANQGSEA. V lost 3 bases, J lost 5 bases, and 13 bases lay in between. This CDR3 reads CSVEVTFRTGELFF. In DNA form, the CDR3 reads TGCAGCGTTGAGGTAACGTTCCGTACCGGGGAGCTGTTTTTT.

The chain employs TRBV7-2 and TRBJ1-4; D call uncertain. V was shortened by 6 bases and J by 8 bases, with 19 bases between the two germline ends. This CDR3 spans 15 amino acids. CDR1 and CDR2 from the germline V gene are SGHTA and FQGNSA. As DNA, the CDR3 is TGTGCCAGCAGTATCCAATTCGGGCCTGGGGAAAAACTGTTTTTT. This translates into CASSIQFGPGEKLFF.

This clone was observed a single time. CDR3 DNA sequence: TGTGCCAGCAGCGAGTACAATGAGCAGTTCTTC. Residues: CASSEYNEQFF. The chain recombines TRBV7-9 with TRBJ2-1; no firm D call. Trimming left V 5 bases short and J 4 bases short, with 3 bases between. The CDR3 totals 11 residues. CDR1 and CDR2 (germline): SEHNR, FQNEAQ (reference sequence).

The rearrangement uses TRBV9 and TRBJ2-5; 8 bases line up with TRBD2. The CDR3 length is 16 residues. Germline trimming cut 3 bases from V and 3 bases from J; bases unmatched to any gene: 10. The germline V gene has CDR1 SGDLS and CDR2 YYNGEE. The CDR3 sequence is CASSADGRAGKETQYF. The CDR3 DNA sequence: TGTGCCAGCAGCGCTGACGGGAGGGCAGGGAAAGAGACCCAGTACTTC.

The CDR3 sequence: CASRPPGQGEKLFF. CDR3 nucleotides: TGTGCCAGCAGGCCTCCGGGACAGGGGGAAAAACTGTTTTTT. The genes are TRBV28 and TRBJ1-4; the match to TRBD1 covers 10 bases. V was clipped by 6 bases and J by 8 bases; unmatched bases: 6. The germline gives CDR1 MDHEN, CDR2 SYDVKM. The CDR3 sequence is 14 residues long.

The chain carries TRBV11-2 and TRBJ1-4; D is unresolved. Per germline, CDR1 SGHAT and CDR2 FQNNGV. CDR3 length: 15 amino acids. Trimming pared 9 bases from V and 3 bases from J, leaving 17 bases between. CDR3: CASRMGRSANEKLFF. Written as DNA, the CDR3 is TGTGCCAGTCGGATGGGGAGGTCTGCTAATGAAAAACTGTTTTTT.

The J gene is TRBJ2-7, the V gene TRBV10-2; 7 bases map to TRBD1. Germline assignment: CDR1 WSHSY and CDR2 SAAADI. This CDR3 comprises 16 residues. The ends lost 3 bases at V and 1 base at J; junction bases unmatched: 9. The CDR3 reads CASSDPGTAKSYEQYF. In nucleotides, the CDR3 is TGCGCCAGCAGTGATCCTGGGACAGCAAAATCCTACGAGCAGTACTTC.

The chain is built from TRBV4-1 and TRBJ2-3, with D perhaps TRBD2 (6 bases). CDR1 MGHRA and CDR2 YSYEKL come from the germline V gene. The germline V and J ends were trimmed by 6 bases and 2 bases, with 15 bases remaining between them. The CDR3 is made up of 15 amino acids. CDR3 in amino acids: CASSNPGTSTDTQYF. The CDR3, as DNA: TGCGCCAGCAGTAATCCCGGGACTTCCACAGATACGCAGTATTTT.

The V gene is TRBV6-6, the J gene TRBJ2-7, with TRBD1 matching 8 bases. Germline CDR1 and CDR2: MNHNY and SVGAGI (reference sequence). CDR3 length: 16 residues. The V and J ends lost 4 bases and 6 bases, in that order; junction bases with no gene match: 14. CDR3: CASSLDPTGASVEQYF. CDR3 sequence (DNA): TGTGCCAGCAGTTTAGACCCGACAGGGGCGTCGGTCGAGCAGTACTTC.

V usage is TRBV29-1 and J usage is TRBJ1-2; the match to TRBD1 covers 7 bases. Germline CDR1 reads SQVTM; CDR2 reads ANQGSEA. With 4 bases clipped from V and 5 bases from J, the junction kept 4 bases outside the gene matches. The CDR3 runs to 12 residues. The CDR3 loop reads CSVGETGYGYTF. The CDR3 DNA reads TGCAGCGTTGGGGAGACAGGGTATGGCTACACCTTC.

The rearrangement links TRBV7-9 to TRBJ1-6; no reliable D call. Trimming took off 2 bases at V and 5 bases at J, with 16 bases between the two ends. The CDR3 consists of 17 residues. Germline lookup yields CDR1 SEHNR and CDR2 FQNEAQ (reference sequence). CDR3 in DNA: TGTGCCAGCAGCTTATATCGTACGGGGAAGAATAATTCACCCCTCCACTTT. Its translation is CASSLYRTGKNNSPLHF.

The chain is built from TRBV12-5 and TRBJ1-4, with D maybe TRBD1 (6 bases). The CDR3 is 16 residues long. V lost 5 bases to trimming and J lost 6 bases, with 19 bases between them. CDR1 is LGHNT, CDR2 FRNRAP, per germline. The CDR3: CASGPAPGPGDEKLFF. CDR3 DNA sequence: TGTGCTAGTGGTCCGGCTCCGGGGCCAGGGGATGAAAAACTGTTTTTT.

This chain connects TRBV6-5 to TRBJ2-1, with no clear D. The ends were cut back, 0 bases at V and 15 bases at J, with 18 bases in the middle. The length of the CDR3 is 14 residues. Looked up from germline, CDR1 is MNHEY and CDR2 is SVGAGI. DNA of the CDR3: TGTGCCAGCAGTTACTCGCCCTCAGCGCCGCTTGGGTTCTTC. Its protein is CASSYSPSAPLGFF.

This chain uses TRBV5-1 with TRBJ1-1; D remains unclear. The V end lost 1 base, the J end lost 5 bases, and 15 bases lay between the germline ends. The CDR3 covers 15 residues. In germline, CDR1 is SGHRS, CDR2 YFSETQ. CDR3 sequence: CASSLFGETLTEAFF. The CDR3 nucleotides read TGCGCCAGCAGCTTGTTTGGGGAGACCTTGACTGAAGCTTTCTTT.

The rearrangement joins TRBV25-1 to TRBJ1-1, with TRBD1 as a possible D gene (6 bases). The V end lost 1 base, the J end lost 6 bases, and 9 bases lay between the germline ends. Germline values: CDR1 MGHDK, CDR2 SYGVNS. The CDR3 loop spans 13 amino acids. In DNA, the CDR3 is TGTGCCAGCAGTGAATTCGGGGGCTCTGAAGCTTTCTTT. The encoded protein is CASSEFGGSEAFF.

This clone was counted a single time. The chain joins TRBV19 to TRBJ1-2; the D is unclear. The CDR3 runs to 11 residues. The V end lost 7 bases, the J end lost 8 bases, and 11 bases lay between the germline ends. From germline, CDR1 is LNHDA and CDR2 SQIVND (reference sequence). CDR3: CASTSAYGYTF. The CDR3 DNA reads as TGTGCCAGTACGTCAGCCTACGGCTACACCTTC.

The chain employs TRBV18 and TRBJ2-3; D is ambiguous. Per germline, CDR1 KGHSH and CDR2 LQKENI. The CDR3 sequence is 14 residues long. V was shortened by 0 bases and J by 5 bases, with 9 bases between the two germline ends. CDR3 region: CASSPPSTRDTQYF. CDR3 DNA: TGTGCCAGCTCACCACCATCCACCCGAGATACGCAGTATTTT.

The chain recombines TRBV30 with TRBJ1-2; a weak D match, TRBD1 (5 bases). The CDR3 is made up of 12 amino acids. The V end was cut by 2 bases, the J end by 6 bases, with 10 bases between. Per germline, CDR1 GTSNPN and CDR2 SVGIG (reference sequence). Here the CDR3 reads CAWSSGLHGYTF. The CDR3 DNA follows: TGTGCCTGGAGTTCGGGGCTTCATGGCTACACCTTC. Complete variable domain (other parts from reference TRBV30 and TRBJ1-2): SQTIHQWPATLVQPVGSPLSLECTVEGTSNPNLYWYRQAAGRGLQLLFYSVGIGQISSEVPQNLSASRPQDRQFILSSKKLLLSDSGFYLCAWSSGLHGYTFGSGTRLTVV.

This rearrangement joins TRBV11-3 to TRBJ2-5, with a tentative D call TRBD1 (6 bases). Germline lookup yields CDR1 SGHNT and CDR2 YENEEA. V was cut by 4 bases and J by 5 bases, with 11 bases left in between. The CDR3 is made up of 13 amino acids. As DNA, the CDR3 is TGTGCCAGCAGCTACACAGGGTTTGAGACCCAGTACTTC. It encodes CASSYTGFETQYF.

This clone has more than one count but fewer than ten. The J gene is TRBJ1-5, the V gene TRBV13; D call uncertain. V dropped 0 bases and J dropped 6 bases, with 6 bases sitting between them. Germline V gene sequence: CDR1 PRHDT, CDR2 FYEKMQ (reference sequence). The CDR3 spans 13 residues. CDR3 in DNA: TGTGCCAGCAGCTTAGGGCGAAGTCAGCCCCAGCATTTT. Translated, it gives CASSLGRSQPQHF.